The text below deals with one T cell receptor (beta chain). Its antigen specificity is not known. No quality values exist for individual bases; no much larger clone is one base distant. This entry comes from a study of radiotherapy plus CTLA-4 blockade in lung cancer (dated by TCRdb to 2016 to 2019). For the study in its entirety: Objective responses were observed in approximately 18% of enrolled patients, and disease control was achieved in 30% to 40%.

The study tested focal radiation therapy combined with CTLA-4 blockade (ipilimumab) in patients with chemo-refractory metastatic non-small-cell lung cancer. General conclusions and limits of the study: After treatment with radiotherapy and ipilimumab, TCR clones that came from tumors expanded in the peripheral blood. Early dynamic changes in blood T cell clones, together with increased serum interferon-beta after radiation, were reported as the strongest predictors of response.

CDR1 SGHRS and CDR2 YFSETQ are derived from the germline V gene. The CDR3 sequence holds 13 residues, the cysteine and phenylalanine included. The retained sequence is limited to the CDR3, 39 bases, with the frame set at the first base. The trim is 0 bases for V and 7 bases for J, with a gap of 10 bases between the germline ends. Libraries were constructed by the immunoSEQ multiplex PCR assay. The clones in this table, taken by TCRdb from immuneACCESS, are in-frame only. Not every clone is retained; where verified, under half of the shortfall comes from an unresolved V gene, and the cause of the rest is unknown. In this sample the table shows some 66,000 clones, approximately 82% of which occur a single time. The top ten constitute about 4.2% of the sample.

This clonotype originated in a human donor with non-small cell lung cancer who had a partial response to radiotherapy plus ipilimumab. This specimen was peripheral blood, taken from a patient treated with radiotherapy plus ipilimumab. The sequence is built from TRBV5-1 and TRBJ1-2; perhaps TRBD1 is the D gene, with 6 bases matching. The DNA sequence follows: TGCGCCAGCAGCTTGGGAGGGGGTGCTGGCTACACCTTC. It translates to CASSLGGGAGYTF. When the CDR3 is completed using the reference TRBV5-1 and TRBJ1-2 genes on either side, the full variable domain is KAGVTQTPRYLIKTRGQQVTLSCSPISGHRSVSWYQQTPGQGLQFLFEYFSETQRNKGNFPGRFSGRQFSNSRSEMNVSTLELGDSALYLCASSLGGGAGYTFGSGTRLTVV.